This TCR beta chain was sequenced during a study of T cells in Graves' hyperthyroidism and ophthalmopathy. General study results and limits: Most expanded thyroid clonotypes above 0.001 also appeared in blood.

Among the patients, aged 18 to 65, hyperthyroidism was newly diagnosed and had lasted under 2 months. Germline V CDR1 and CDR2: SEHNR, FQNEAQ (reference sequence). The V end lost 3 bases, the J end lost 0 bases, and 12 bases lay between the germline ends. The CDR3 is made up of 17 amino acids. The CDR3 regions of TCR beta were amplified from RNA transcripts. An initial round of RT-PCR targeting the TCR CDR3 relied on the HTBI primer set. TCRdb passed the multiplex PCR reads through MiXCR, listing each CDR3 protein once. Here the sample spans roughly 710,000 distinct CDR3 sequences, 30% to 40% being singletons. This clonotype was found a few times. Antigen: not known.

The receptor was derived from a woman in her 40s with Graves' hyperthyroidism. Sequenced material: blood. The V call is TRBV7-9, the J call TRBJ1-6, with TRBD1 as a possible D gene (5 bases). The CDR3 coding sequence is TGTGCCAGCAGCTTTAATGGGGCGAGCTCCTATAATTCACCCCTCCACTTT. The encoded protein is CASSFNGASSYNSPLHF.